This T cell receptor (beta chain) was captured by sequencing in a study of blood T cells in healthy people across ages. Germline V gene lookup returns CDR1 SGHRS and CDR2 YFSETQ. V dropped 4 bases and J dropped 2; count of bases not matched to a gene: 8. The CDR3 runs 17 residues. The second PCR ran roughly 7 to 12 cycles with a sample-barcoded 5' primer and J-beta primers. Every single cDNA molecule received a tag from a template-switch adaptor with 12 random nucleotides. TCRdb used MiXCR to reprocess the 5' RACE reads, holding one entry per CDR3 protein. The sample records 1.5 million to 2 million distinct CDR3 sequences, around half being singletons.

The chain uses TRBV5-1 and TRBJ2-6; 8 nucleotides agree with TRBD1. The sequenced material came from blood. The receptor's source is a woman aged 40 to 50 in good health. The CDR3 loop reads CASSRTGNKTGANVLTF. CDR3 nucleotide sequence: TGCGCCAGCAGCCGGACAGGGAACAAAACTGGGGCCAACGTCCTGACTTTC.